This T cell receptor beta chain came from a study of CD8 T cells in ankylosing spondylitis. This clonotype showed up many times. Quantitative barcoded 5'-RACE was used to prepare TCR beta libraries. TCRdb re-called the 5' RACE reads with MiXCR, one entry per CDR3 protein. Of about 250,000 distinct CDR3 sequences detected, 15% to 20% appear once; the ten largest clones hold around 30%. With V trimmed by 3 bases and J by 6 bases, 4 bases remained unmatched. Looked up from germline, CDR1 is SGHRS and CDR2 is YFSETQ. This CDR3 region has 14 residues. This receptor was taken from a male donor with ankylosing spondylitis or in good health (not recorded which). Material: blood, either unsorted or a sorted T cell fraction (not recorded which). This chain links TRBV5-1 with TRBJ1-5, with TRBD1 matching 9 bases. The chain's CDR3 is CASSSGQGTQPQHF. In DNA form, the CDR3 reads TGCGCCAGCAGCTCGGGACAGGGTACTCAGCCCCAGCATTTT.